The T cell receptor (beta chain) under discussion was sequenced for a study of blood T cell repertoires in COVID-19. About the research overall: Acute and convalescent COVID-19 specimens originated in the United States, Italy and Spain. In each case, the material was cDNA or gDNA derived from T cells, B-cell-depleted T cells, or PBMCs.

The table came from immunoSEQ multiplex PCR; TCRdb's copy has only in-frame clones and leaves some out. Here the sample spans about 210,000 clones, around 82% being singletons. The V and J ends lost 1 base and 6 bases, in that order; junction bases with no gene match: 10. Germline loops: CDR1 MNHEY, CDR2 SMNVEV (reference sequence). CDR3 length: 16 residues. This clone was picked up a small number of times. V usage is TRBV27 and J usage is TRBJ1-2, with 8 nucleotides matching TRBD1. The material sequenced was peripheral blood. This receptor was identified in a woman between 65 and 79 years old with acute or convalescent COVID-19. As DNA, the CDR3 is TGTGCCAGCAGTTTATTCCCGGGACAGGCGAGTAATGGCTACACCTTC. The encoded protein is CASSLFPGQASNGYTF.